The clone carrying this T cell receptor (beta chain) was seen once. The data stem from a study of blood T cell repertoires in COVID-19. Across the study: The United States, Italy and Spain supplied acute and convalescent COVID-19 samples. From T cells, B-cell-depleted T cells, or PBMCs came the material, which was cDNA or gDNA.

Germline V CDR1 and CDR2: SGHRS, YFSETQ. The V and J ends lost 3 bases and 4 bases, in that order; junction bases with no gene match: 12. The CDR3 spans 18 residues. Source study methods: Counts of nucleated cells, estimated from reference gene primer amplification, were obtained. Profiling relied on immunoSEQ multiplex PCR, and the TCRdb table lists in-frame clones only, not all of them. V, J and clone size are taken as reported in that table, and D and trimming were inferred from the DNA itself. The data show 100,000 to 150,000 clones, around 82% seen once. The clonotype originates from a woman aged 25 to 39 who had recovered from COVID-19. The material sequenced was peripheral blood. The V call is TRBV5-1, the J call TRBJ2-1; 11 nucleotides line up with TRBD2. The CDR3 loop reads CASSSEGLAGGPYNEQFF. The CDR3 region has the DNA TGCGCCAGCAGCTCCGAAGGGCTAGCGGGAGGACCATACAATGAGCAGTTCTTC.